The next 27 T cell receptor beta chains were all read from a single sample in a study of blood T cell repertoires in COVID-19. Only in-frame clones appear in the TCRdb table, and some are missing; sequencing was by immunoSEQ multiplex PCR. The sample contains about 67,000 clones, around 87% of which appear only once. The sample was peripheral blood. Source of these receptors: a man in his fifties with active COVID-19.

The rearrangement joins TRBV18 to TRBJ2-1, with 7 nucleotides matching TRBD2. This CDR3 region has 12 residues. The V gene end was trimmed by 7 bases and the J gene end by 9 bases; junction bases not matched to a gene: 6. Germline-derived CDR1 and CDR2 are KGHSH and LQKENI. DNA of the CDR3: TGTGCCAGCTTCAGGGAGGGTCCTGAGCAGTTCTTC. It translates to CASFREGPEQFF.

The rearrangement joins TRBV27 to TRBJ1-6, with TRBD1 matching 8 bases. In germline, CDR1 is MNHEY, CDR2 SMNVEV (reference sequence). The CDR3 runs to 16 residues. The junction had 6 bases not matched to a gene; V was cut back by 8 bases and J by 0 bases. The CDR3 loop reads CASRTGQSSYNSPLHF. CDR3 DNA sequence: TGTGCCAGCCGGACAGGGCAGAGCTCCTATAATTCACCCCTCCACTTT.

This chain connects TRBV10-3 to TRBJ2-3, with D perhaps matching TRBD2 (6 bases). V was shortened by 2 bases and J by 6 bases, with 12 bases between the two germline ends. There are 14 residues in the CDR3. Germline lookup yields CDR1 ENHRY and CDR2 SYGVKD. CDR3 amino acids: CAISETGVLDTQYF. As DNA, the CDR3 is TGTGCCATCAGTGAGACGGGAGTACTGGATACGCAGTATTTT.

The chain recombines TRBV5-1 with TRBJ2-3, with 7 bases aligning to TRBD1. Per germline, CDR1 SGHRS and CDR2 YFSETQ. This CDR3 is built from 14 residues. The trim removed 3 bases at V and 4 bases at J, leaving 5 bases unmatched. The CDR3 protein is CASSSDRASDTQYF. The CDR3 bases are TGCGCCAGCAGCTCCGACAGGGCGTCAGATACGCAGTATTTT.

The rearrangement links TRBV4-1 to TRBJ1-2; a possible D gene is TRBD1 (5 bases). Trimming removed 0 bases at V and 0 bases at J, with 17 bases between. The CDR3 extends over 18 amino acids. The germline V gene has CDR1 MGHRA and CDR2 YSYEKL. CDR3 sequence (DNA): TGCGCCAGCAGCCAAGATCGAGGAGGGGCGAATACTAACTATGGCTACACCTTC. Translated: CASSQDRGGANTNYGYTF.

This chain uses TRBV19 with TRBJ2-7; 7 nucleotides match TRBD1. Per germline, CDR1 LNHDA and CDR2 SQIVND (reference sequence). This CDR3 has 14 amino acids. V gave up 6 bases and J gave up 5 bases; unmatched junction bases: 10. The CDR3: CASRYGDSENEQYF. The CDR3, as DNA: TGTGCCAGTAGGTATGGGGACAGTGAGAACGAGCAGTACTTC. Based on the CDR3 plus reference TRBV19 and TRBJ2-7, the full variable domain is DGGITQSPKYLFRKEGQNVTLSCEQNLNHDAMYWYRQDPGQGLRLIYYSQIVNDFQKGDIAEGYSVSREKKESFPLTVTSAQKNPTAFYLCASRYGDSENEQYFGPGTRLTVT.

This chain uses TRBV4-1 with TRBJ1-2; TRBD1 is a possible D gene (6 bases). Germline assignment: CDR1 MGHRA and CDR2 YSYEKL. Trimming removed 4 bases at V and 3 bases at J, with 18 bases between. The CDR3 extends over 16 amino acids. CDR3 amino acids: CASSLIDRLSDYGYTF. In DNA, the CDR3 is TGCGCCAGCAGCCTTATCGACAGGCTTTCGGACTATGGCTACACCTTC.

The chain employs TRBV30 and TRBJ2-1; D ambiguous. V lost 2 bases and J lost 6, with 5 bases in between. The CDR3 extends over 11 amino acids. Germline CDR1 GTSNPN, CDR2 SVGIG (reference sequence). Here the CDR3 reads CAWSPGNEQFF. In DNA, the CDR3 is TGTGCCTGGAGTCCGGGCAATGAGCAGTTCTTC.

This chain joins TRBV7-2 and TRBJ2-2; perhaps TRBD2 as D (5 bases). The V end lost 5 bases, the J end lost 5 bases, and 15 bases lay between the germline ends. Germline CDR1 is SGHTA and CDR2 is FQGNSA. This CDR3 is 15 amino acids long. The CDR3 reads CASSLLRVGTGELFF. As DNA, the CDR3 is TGTGCCAGCAGCCTCTTGAGGGTAGGGACCGGGGAGCTGTTTTTT.

The chain couples TRBV28 to TRBJ2-7; the match to TRBD2 covers 11 bases. The V gene's germline CDR1 is MDHEN and CDR2 SYDVKM. CDR3 length equals 15 residues. Trimming removed 1 base from V and 6 bases from J; junction bases left unmatched: 5. The CDR3 DNA sequence: TGTGCCAGCAGTTTATTAGCGGGAGGGCATGGCGAGCAGTACTTC. It translates to CASSLLAGGHGEQYF.

The V and J genes are TRBV29-1 and TRBJ1-1; D gene ambiguous. CDR1 and CDR2 from the germline V gene are SQVTM and ANQGSEA. The CDR3 covers 11 residues. V was cut by 3 bases and J by 1 base, with 3 bases left in between. DNA of the CDR3: TGCAGCGTTGAGAGGAACACTGAAGCTTTCTTT. Its translation is CSVERNTEAFF.

The chain combines TRBV27 with TRBJ1-4; D perhaps matches TRBD1 (6 bases). The CDR3 extends over 16 amino acids. V lost 4 bases, J lost 7 bases, and 19 bases lay in between. Germline V gives CDR1 MNHEY, CDR2 SMNVEV (reference sequence). CDR3 amino acids: CASSSLPQGQGEKLFF. In nucleotides, the CDR3 is TGTGCCAGCAGTTCCCTCCCACAGGGTCAAGGTGAAAAACTGTTTTTT.

The genes are TRBV27 and TRBJ1-2; 11 nucleotides line up with TRBD1. Germline trimming cut 4 bases from V and 7 bases from J; bases unmatched to any gene: 8. The CDR3 runs to 15 residues. The germline V gene encodes CDR1 MNHEY and CDR2 SMNVEV (reference sequence). The CDR3 protein is CASSSRTGGYSGYTF. CDR3 nucleotide sequence: TGTGCCAGCAGTTCCCGGACAGGGGGCTATAGTGGCTACACCTTC.

The gene calls are TRBV15 and TRBJ2-7; 13 nucleotides line up with TRBD2. The CDR3 is made up of 15 amino acids. Germline V lookup: CDR1 LNHNV, CDR2 YYDKDF (reference sequence). V was pared by 0 bases and J by 9 bases, with 5 bases of the junction left unmatched. This CDR3 is CATSRDGTSGNTQYF. CDR3 DNA sequence: TGTGCCACCAGCAGAGATGGGACTAGCGGGAATACGCAGTACTTC. Combining the CDR3 with reference TRBV15 and TRBJ2-7 gives the whole variable domain DAMVIQNPRYQVTQFGKPVTLSCSQTLNHNVMYWYQQKSSQAPKLLFHYYDKDFNNEADTPDNFQSRRPNTSFCFLDIRSPGLGDTAMYLCATSRDGTSGNTQYFGPGTRLTVT.

This rearrangement joins TRBV7-2 to TRBJ2-3, with TRBD2 matching over 12 bases. V gave up 6 bases and J gave up 5 bases; unmatched junction bases: 6. The CDR3 is 15 residues long. Per the germline V gene, CDR1 is SGHTA and CDR2 is FQGNSA. This chain's CDR3 is CASSLAGGRGDTQYF. CDR3 DNA sequence: TGTGCCAGCAGTCTAGCGGGAGGGCGAGGAGATACGCAGTATTTT. The entire variable domain, with the rest obtained from reference TRBV7-2 and TRBJ2-3, is as follows: GAGVSQSPSNKVTEKGKDVELRCDPISGHTALYWYRQSLGQGLEFLIYFQGNSAPDKSGLPSDRFSAERTGGSVSTLTIQRTQQEDSAVYLCASSLAGGRGDTQYFGPGTRLTVL.

This rearrangement joins TRBV28 to TRBJ1-5; D is perhaps TRBD1 (6 bases). CDR1 MDHEN and CDR2 SYDVKM come from the germline V gene. CDR3 size: 16 residues. V shed 5 bases and J shed 7 bases, with 21 bases lying between them. The CDR3 bases are TGTGCCAGCAGTCGATTCACGGGACAATCGGCCCAGCCCCAGCATTTT. Translating it yields CASSRFTGQSAQPQHF.

The chain uses TRBV19 and TRBJ1-4; perhaps TRBD1 as D (5 bases). The CDR3 is 15 amino acids. V was pared by 4 bases and J by 2 bases, with 11 bases between. Germline V gene sequence: CDR1 LNHDA, CDR2 SQIVND (reference sequence). The CDR3 nucleotides read TGTGCCAGTAGTAACTCAGGGAGGACTAATGAAAAACTGTTTTTT. This translates into CASSNSGRTNEKLFF.

The rearrangement joins TRBV30 to TRBJ1-1; D remains unclear. Germline V gives CDR1 GTSNPN, CDR2 SVGIG (reference sequence). The CDR3 loop spans 15 amino acids. The V and J ends lost 3 bases and 1 base respectively, with 15 bases between them. The CDR3 here is CAWSALSARNTEAFF. In DNA, the CDR3 is TGTGCCTGGAGCGCCTTGTCCGCCAGGAACACTGAAGCTTTCTTT.

Only one count was recorded for this clone. The V and J genes are TRBV5-6 and TRBJ1-6; D may be TRBD1 (5 bases). Trimming took off 5 bases at V and 3 bases at J, with 15 bases between the two ends. In germline, CDR1 is SGHDT, CDR2 YYEEEE. The CDR3 totals 16 residues. The CDR3 DNA reads TGTGCCAGCAGTTCGACCCTGGACATCTATAATTCACCCCTCCACTTT. Its translation is CASSSTLDIYNSPLHF.

The gene calls are TRBV12-3 or TRBV12-4 and TRBJ2-7; possible D gene TRBD1, 6 bases. The CDR3 has 13 amino acids. V lost 6 bases, J lost 0 bases, and 9 bases lay in between. CDR3 region: CASSQDSSYEQYF. CDR3 DNA sequence: TGTGCCAGCAGCCAGGACAGCTCCTACGAGCAGTACTTC.

V and J are TRBV4-1 and TRBJ2-1; TRBD2 agrees at 15 bases. J was trimmed by 7 bases and V by 1 base; bases with no gene match: 8. The CDR3 totals 18 residues. The germline CDR1 and CDR2 sequences are MGHRA and YSYEKL. The CDR3 reads CASSQVDLGLAGGNEQFF. CDR3 bases: TGCGCCAGCAGCCAAGTCGACTTGGGACTAGCGGGAGGTAATGAGCAGTTCTTC.

V gene TRBV14 combines with J gene TRBJ2-7, with D possibly TRBD1 on 6 matching bases. Trimming took 2 bases from V and 4 from J, leaving 15 bases between them. This CDR3 region has 15 residues. From germline, CDR1 is SGHDN and CDR2 FVKESK. The CDR3 sequence: CASSQTGWGRYEQYF. The CDR3, as DNA: TGTGCCAGCAGCCAAACAGGGTGGGGTCGTTACGAGCAGTACTTC.

This clone appeared many times. V usage is TRBV9 and J usage is TRBJ1-2; weak D call: TRBD1 (5 bases). CDR3 length: 15 amino acids. CDR1 is SGDLS, CDR2 YYNGEE, per germline. Trimming took off 3 bases at V and 8 bases at J, with 20 bases between the two ends. CDR3 sequence reads: CASSAGGVLPLGYTF. The CDR3 nucleotides read TGTGCCAGCAGCGCCGGGGGGGTACTTCCCTTGGGCTACACCTTC.

V is TRBV7-9 and J is TRBJ2-2; 9 bases are shared with TRBD2. This CDR3 region has 17 residues. V gave up 3 bases and J gave up 3 bases; unmatched junction bases: 8. Per germline, CDR1 SEHNR and CDR2 FQNEAQ (reference sequence). DNA of the CDR3: TGTGCCAGCAGCTTCGGACAGCTAGCGGGGCACACCGGGGAGCTGTTTTTT. This gives the protein CASSFGQLAGHTGELFF.

The V call is TRBV7-9, the J call TRBJ1-1; a weak D match, TRBD1 (5 bases). The germline V and J ends were trimmed by 7 bases and 1 base, with 10 bases remaining between them. Germline CDR1 and CDR2: SEHNR and FQNEAQ (reference sequence). The CDR3 is 13 residues long. The CDR3 protein is CASTPTANTEAFF. As DNA, the CDR3 is TGTGCCAGCACCCCGACAGCGAACACTGAAGCTTTCTTT.

The CDR3 DNA sequence: TGTGCCAGCAGGGAGACCTTCTCCTACAATGAGCAGTTCTTC. Encoded protein: CASRETFSYNEQFF. The gene calls are TRBV11-2 and TRBJ2-1; D call uncertain. This CDR3 contains 14 residues. Per the germline V gene, CDR1 is SGHAT and CDR2 is FQNNGV. V was trimmed by 6 bases and J by 0 bases, leaving 9 bases between them.

V usage is TRBV10-3 and J usage is TRBJ2-1; the match to TRBD2 covers 13 bases. V gave up 11 bases and J gave up 5 bases; unmatched junction bases: 3. Germline-derived CDR1 and CDR2 are ENHRY and SYGVKD. The CDR3 is made up of 13 amino acids. Here the CDR3 reads CALGLAGNNEQFF. In DNA form, the CDR3 reads TGTGCCTTGGGACTAGCGGGAAACAATGAGCAGTTCTTC.